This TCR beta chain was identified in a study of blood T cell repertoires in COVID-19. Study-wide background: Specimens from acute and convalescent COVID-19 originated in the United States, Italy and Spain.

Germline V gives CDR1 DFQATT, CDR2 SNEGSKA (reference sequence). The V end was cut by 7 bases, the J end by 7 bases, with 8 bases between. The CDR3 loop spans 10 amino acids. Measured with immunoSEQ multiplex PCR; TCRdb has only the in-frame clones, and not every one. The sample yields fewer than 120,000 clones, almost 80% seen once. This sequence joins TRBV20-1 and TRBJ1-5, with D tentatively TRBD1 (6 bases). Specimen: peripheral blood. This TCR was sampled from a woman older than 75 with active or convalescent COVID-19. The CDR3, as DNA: TGCAGTGTTCAGGGGCAGCCCCAGCATTTT. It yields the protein CSVQGQPQHF.